Following are 9 T cell receptor beta chains from one sample sequenced in a study of blood T cells in healthy people across ages. Through a sample-barcoded 5' primer and a J-beta primer mix, a second PCR was run for roughly 6 to 12 cycles. MiXCR, run by TCRdb on the 5' RACE reads, gives a single entry per CDR3 protein. This table holds about 800,000 distinct CDR3 sequences, roughly 25% found once. The data also belong to a second study, concerning T cells of mothers and their children.

Sequencing input: blood. The source is a boy aged 5-17 years in good health.

The chain recombines TRBV6-2 or TRBV6-3 with TRBJ2-7; D gene unclear. Trimming removed 3 bases from V and 0 bases from J, with 9 bases in between. The CDR3 is 14 residues long. Germline V gene sequence: CDR1 MNHEY, CDR2 SVGEGT. The CDR3 DNA follows: TGTGCCAGCAGTTATGTCCAGAGCTCCTACGAGCAGTACTTC. Translation: CASSYVQSSYEQYF.

The CDR3 is CSARADNYEQYF. In DNA, the CDR3 is TGCAGTGCTAGAGCGGACAACTACGAGCAGTACTTC. The gene calls are TRBV20-1 and TRBJ2-1, with a possible D match to TRBD1 (5 bases). With the DNA end fitting TRBJ2-7 better, the J assignment may be wrong. This CDR3 contains 12 residues. Germline lookup yields CDR1 DFQATT and CDR2 SNEGSKA (reference sequence).

Regarding this clonotype: Its ends do not fully match the called genes, so a read error is possible. V and J are TRBV7-2 and TRBJ1-5; TRBD1 aligns across 7 bases. Germline V CDR1 and CDR2: SGHTA, FQGNSA. The CDR3 is made up of 18 amino acids. CDR3 in amino acids: CGSSPRTGSSGYGQPQHF. CDR3 DNA: TGTGGCAGCAGCCCGCGGACAGGCTCTTCGGGTTATGGGCAGCCCCAGCATTTT.

Details on this clonotype: Likely a read error: the CDR3 ends without its conserved phenylalanine or tryptophan. This chain links TRBV29-1 with TRBJ1-2; D gene unclear. The V end lost 6 bases, the J end lost 2 bases, and 16 bases lay between the germline ends. CDR3 size: 14 residues. The germline CDR1 and CDR2 sequences are SQVTM and ANQGSEA. This CDR3 is CSVPDLQRNYGYTI. The CDR3 nucleotides read TGCAGCGTCCCCGATTTGCAGAGAAACTATGGCTACACCATC.

This clonotype was found a few times. The rearrangement links TRBV7-2 to TRBJ2-3, with no clear D. CDR1 is SGHTA and CDR2 is FQGNSA in the germline V gene. The CDR3 consists of 13 residues. V was shortened by 5 bases and J by 1 base, with 7 bases between the two germline ends. CDR3 in amino acids: CASSQLGTDTQYF. CDR3 DNA: TGTGCCAGCAGCCAATTGGGCACAGATACGCAGTATTTT. The variable domain in full, completed from reference TRBV7-2 and TRBJ2-3, reads GAGVSQSPSNKVTEKGKDVELRCDPISGHTALYWYRQSLGQGLEFLIYFQGNSAPDKSGLPSDRFSAERTGGSVSTLTIQRTQQEDSAVYLCASSQLGTDTQYFGPGTRLTVL.

The chain is built from TRBV20-1 and TRBJ2-5; tentatively, D is TRBD2 (7 bases). V was shortened by 5 bases and J by 11 bases, with 24 bases between the two germline ends. Germline lookup yields CDR1 DFQATT and CDR2 SNEGSKA (reference sequence). The CDR3 spans 14 residues. CDR3: CSAARRAGDYGQYF. The DNA of the CDR3 is TGCAGTGCTGCCCGCCGGGCAGGGGACTACGGGCAGTACTTC.

This clonotype turned up a few times. The rearrangement links TRBV28 to TRBJ1-6, with TRBD1 identical over 7 bases. Germline trimming cut 0 bases from V and 10 bases from J; bases unmatched to any gene: 9. Germline V gene sequence: CDR1 MDHEN, CDR2 SYDVKM. The CDR3 extends over 16 amino acids. The CDR3, as DNA: TGTGCCAGCAGTTTATGCGGTCACAGGGGAGACTCACCCCTCCACTTT. Protein sequence: CASSLCGHRGDSPLHF.

This sequence joins TRBV7-9 and TRBJ1-2, with D unresolved. The CDR3 is made up of 11 amino acids. V was cut by 7 bases and J by 3 bases, with 6 bases left in between. The V gene's germline CDR1 is SEHNR and CDR2 FQNEAQ (reference sequence). CDR3 loop: CASTGDYGYTF. In nucleotides, the CDR3 is TGTGCCAGCACCGGGGACTATGGCTACACCTTC.

V usage is TRBV23-1 and J usage is TRBJ2-5; 13 bases agree with TRBD2. TRBV23-1 is an open reading frame whose function is uncertain. The trim removed 1 base at V and 5 bases at J, leaving 10 bases unmatched. The CDR3 runs to 18 residues. DNA of the CDR3: TGCGCCAGCAGTCAATTCCGGACTAGCGGGAGTCTAAAGGAGACCCAGTACTTC. Translating gives CASSQFRTSGSLKETQYF.